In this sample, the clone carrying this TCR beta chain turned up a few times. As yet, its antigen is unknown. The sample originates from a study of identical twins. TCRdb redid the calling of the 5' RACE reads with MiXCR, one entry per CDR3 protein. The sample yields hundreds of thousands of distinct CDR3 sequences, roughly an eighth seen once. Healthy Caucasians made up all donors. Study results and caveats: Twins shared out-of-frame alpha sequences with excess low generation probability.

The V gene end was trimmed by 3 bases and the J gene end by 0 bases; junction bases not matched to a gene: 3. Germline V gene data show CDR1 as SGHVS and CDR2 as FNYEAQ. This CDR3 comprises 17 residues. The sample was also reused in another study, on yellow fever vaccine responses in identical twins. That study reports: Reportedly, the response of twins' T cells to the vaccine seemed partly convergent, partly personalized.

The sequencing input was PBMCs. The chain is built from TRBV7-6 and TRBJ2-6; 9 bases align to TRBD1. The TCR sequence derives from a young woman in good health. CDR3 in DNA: TGTGCCAGCAGCTTCGTGACAGGGGGCTCTGGGGCCAACGTCCTGACTTTC. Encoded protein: CASSFVTGGSGANVLTF.